The 20 T cell receptor beta chains listed next were all sequenced from one sample in a study of glioma-infiltrating T cells after dendritic cell vaccination. The time point denotes: after dendritic cell vaccination, including at tumor progression/relapse. The assay was immunoSEQ multiplex PCR, and TCRdb's table has in-frame clones only and misses some. The table includes roughly 80,000 clones, around nine tenths detected once. This sample comprised blood, obtained after dendritic cell vaccination. The receptors here all came from a human donor with glioblastoma.

CDR3 coding DNA: TGTGCCAGCAGCCGACAGGGGACCCAATCCTACGAGCAGTACTTC. Residues: CASSRQGTQSYEQYF. The rearrangement joins TRBV9 to TRBJ2-7; 8 nucleotides line up with TRBD1. The CDR3 has 15 residues. The V gene's germline CDR1 is SGDLS and CDR2 YYNGEE. With V trimmed by 4 bases and J by 1 base, 7 bases remained unmatched. Complete variable domain (other parts from reference TRBV9 and TRBJ2-7): DSGVTQTPKHLITATGQRVTLRCSPRSGDLSVYWYQQSLDQGLQFLIQYYNGEERAKGNILERFSAQQFPDLHSELNLSSLELGDSALYFCASSRQGTQSYEQYFGPGTRLTVT.

The V call is TRBV29-1, the J call TRBJ1-1, with D maybe TRBD1 (6 bases). V shed 6 bases and J shed 2 bases, with 16 bases lying between them. The germline V gene encodes CDR1 SQVTM and CDR2 ANQGSEA. CDR3 length equals 14 residues. CDR3 amino acids: CSVDEGGGNTEAFF. The CDR3 region has the DNA TGCAGCGTCGACGAGGGGGGGGGTAACACTGAAGCTTTCTTT.

This sequence joins TRBV4-1 and TRBJ2-1; the match to TRBD2 covers 7 bases. From germline, CDR1 is MGHRA and CDR2 YSYEKL. V lost 3 bases to trimming and J lost 5 bases; unmatched junction nucleotides: 13. The CDR3 extends over 17 amino acids. The CDR3 spells CASSQAPTAGLNNEQFF. The CDR3, as DNA: TGCGCCAGCAGCCAGGCCCCTACAGCGGGGCTTAACAATGAGCAGTTCTTC.

This chain joins TRBV6-1 and TRBJ1-5; 8 bases fit TRBD1. V shed 7 bases and J 7 bases; nucleotides not matched to a gene: 12. This CDR3 comprises 15 residues. Germline V gives CDR1 MNHNS, CDR2 SASEGT. The CDR3 DNA is TGTGCCAGCATTATCGGACAGGGTTCGTTCCAGCCCCAGCATTTT. Its protein is CASIIGQGSFQPQHF.

This chain uses TRBV6-5 with TRBJ2-3; 8 bases line up with TRBD2. Germline CDR1 is MNHEY and CDR2 is SVGAGI. With 2 bases clipped from V and 2 bases from J, the junction kept 3 bases outside the gene matches. The CDR3 runs to 15 residues. The CDR3 spells CASSYSGGNTDTQYF. CDR3 coding DNA: TGTGCCAGCAGTTACAGCGGGGGAAACACAGATACGCAGTATTTT.

The genes are TRBV27 and TRBJ2-5, with 12 bases lining up with TRBD1. CDR3 size: 16 residues. Germline V gene lookup returns CDR1 MNHEY and CDR2 SMNVEV (reference sequence). Germline trimming cut 5 bases from V and 4 bases from J; bases unmatched to any gene: 8. The CDR3 nucleotides are TGTGCCAGCAGTACCCCCCGGGACAGGGGGCGAGAGACCCAGTACTTC. This sequence encodes CASSTPRDRGRETQYF.

The chain couples TRBV5-4 to TRBJ2-5; the match to TRBD1 covers 8 bases. Germline CDR1 is SGHNT and CDR2 is YYREEE (reference sequence). The CDR3 totals 14 residues. The J segment lost 5 bases and the V segment lost 0 bases, leaving 3 bases of the junction unmatched. CDR3: CASSLGGTGETQYF. The CDR3 nucleotides read TGTGCCAGCAGCTTGGGAGGGACAGGCGAGACCCAGTACTTC.

The chain joins TRBV30 to TRBJ1-2, with unresolved D. This CDR3 has 12 amino acids. V lost 2 bases to trimming and J lost 8 bases, with 12 bases between them. The germline gives CDR1 GTSNPN, CDR2 SVGIG (reference sequence). As DNA, the CDR3 is TGTGCCTGGAGTTCAGCGGTAGGCGGCTACACCTTC. This sequence encodes CAWSSAVGGYTF.

The chain links TRBV7-3 to TRBJ2-2; 9 bases are a match to TRBD1. CDR1 SGHTA and CDR2 FQGTGA come from the germline V gene. This CDR3 spans 17 amino acids. The ends lost 5 bases at V and 3 bases at J; junction bases unmatched: 10. The DNA of the CDR3 is TGTGCCAGCAGCCGTCCCGGGACAGGGAGAGACACCGGGGAGCTGTTTTTT. It encodes CASSRPGTGRDTGELFF. Looking up the rest from reference TRBV7-3 and TRBJ2-2 gives the full variable domain: GAGVSQTPSNKVTEKGKYVELRCDPISGHTALYWYRQSLGQGPEFLIYFQGTGAADDSGLPNDRFFAVRPEGSVSTLKIQRTERGDSAVYLCASSRPGTGRDTGELFFGEGSRLTVL.

This clone has just a few counts. The CDR3 loop reads CAISRTQTQSYEQYF. In nucleotides, the CDR3 is TGTGCCATCAGCAGAACTCAGACACAATCCTACGAGCAGTACTTC. The rearrangement joins TRBV10-3 to TRBJ2-7; D call uncertain. The CDR3 loop spans 15 amino acids. Germline CDR1 reads ENHRY; CDR2 reads SYGVKD. Trimming took off 6 bases at V and 1 base at J, with 16 bases between the two ends.

The chain combines TRBV9 with TRBJ2-5, with TRBD1 as a possible D gene (5 bases). V lost 3 bases to trimming and J lost 3 bases, with 9 bases between them. Germline V lookup: CDR1 SGDLS, CDR2 YYNGEE. The CDR3 has 13 amino acids. The CDR3 reads CASSGNRKETQYF. The CDR3 bases are TGTGCCAGCAGCGGGAACAGGAAAGAGACCCAGTACTTC.

The V call is TRBV6-1, the J call TRBJ1-1, with a weak D call TRBD1 (5 bases). The V end lost 5 bases, the J end lost 4 bases, and 8 bases lay between the germline ends. The CDR3 spans 12 residues. The germline V gene encodes CDR1 MNHNS and CDR2 SASEGT. The CDR3 sequence is CASSNGGTEAFF. CDR3 nucleotide sequence: TGTGCCAGCAGTAACGGGGGCACTGAAGCTTTCTTT.

This chain uses TRBV30 with TRBJ2-1; possibly TRBD1 for D (5 bases). The CDR3 length is 13 residues. CDR1 and CDR2 from the germline V gene are GTSNPN and SVGIG (reference sequence). V lost 1 base to trimming and J lost 7 bases, with 11 bases between them. The CDR3 loop is CAWSAWGFNEQFF. DNA for the CDR3: TGTGCCTGGAGTGCCTGGGGCTTTAATGAGCAGTTCTTC. The whole variable domain, remainder taken from reference TRBV30 and TRBJ2-1, is SQTIHQWPATLVQPVGSPLSLECTVEGTSNPNLYWYRQAAGRGLQLLFYSVGIGQISSEVPQNLSASRPQDRQFILSSKKLLLSDSGFYLCAWSAWGFNEQFFGPGTRLTVL.

The chain recombines TRBV9 with TRBJ2-5; no reliable D call. Germline CDR1 reads SGDLS; CDR2 reads YYNGEE. The CDR3 is made up of 11 amino acids. V gave up 4 bases and J gave up 4 bases, with 5 bases separating them. The CDR3 DNA is TGTGCCAGCAGCTCCCGAGAGACCCAGTACTTC. It yields the protein CASSSRETQYF.

The chain combines TRBV19 with TRBJ2-1; D ambiguous. The germline gives CDR1 LNHDA, CDR2 SQIVND (reference sequence). V was cut by 5 bases and J by 8 bases, with 16 bases left in between. The CDR3 extends over 14 amino acids. CDR3 DNA: TGTGCCAGTAGTCTCCCCTCCATGGCGGATGAGCAGTTCTTC. As protein: CASSLPSMADEQFF.

This clone has a handful of counts. This chain links TRBV18 with TRBJ2-1; 13 bases line up with TRBD2. V lost 5 bases, J lost 8 bases, and 6 bases stayed unmatched. There are 15 residues in the CDR3. Germline loops: CDR1 KGHSH, CDR2 LQKENI. CDR3: CASSAGLAGAYEQFF. For the CDR3, the DNA is TGTGCCAGCTCAGCCGGACTAGCGGGAGCCTATGAGCAGTTCTTC. Full variable domain (missing parts from reference TRBV18 and TRBJ2-1): NAGVMQNPRHLVRRRGQEARLRCSPMKGHSHVYWYRQLPEEGLKFMVYLQKENIIDESGMPKERFSAEFPKEGPSILRIQQVVRGDSAAYFCASSAGLAGAYEQFFGPGTRLTVL.

The rearrangement uses TRBV7-7 and TRBJ2-7; D not resolved. Trimming removed 4 bases from V and 3 bases from J, with 10 bases in between. The CDR3 has 13 amino acids. Germline CDR1 SSHAT, CDR2 FNYEAQ (reference sequence). The DNA for the CDR3 is TGTGCCAGCAGCTCGCCCCCCAGCTACGAGCAGTACTTC. Protein product: CASSSPPSYEQYF. The whole variable domain, filled in from reference TRBV7-7 and TRBJ2-7, reads GAGVSQSPRYKVTKRGQDVTLRCDPISSHATLYWYQQALGQGPEFLTYFNYEAQPDKSGLPSDRFSAERPEGSISTLTIQRTEQRDSAMYRCASSSPPSYEQYFGPGTRLTVT.

V is TRBV2 and J is TRBJ1-2; D unresolved. Trimming took off 4 bases at V and 2 bases at J, with 5 bases between the two ends. Germline V CDR1 and CDR2: SNHLY, FYNNEI. There are 12 residues in the CDR3. CDR3 in amino acids: CASSAENYGYTF. CDR3 DNA sequence: TGTGCCAGCAGTGCTGAGAACTATGGCTACACCTTC.

The chain employs TRBV5-8 and TRBJ2-1, with 13 bases identical to TRBD2. The V gene's germline CDR1 is SGHTS and CDR2 YDEGEE. V shed 0 bases, J shed 4 bases, and the junction held 7 bases outside the gene matches. The CDR3 extends over 18 amino acids. As DNA, the CDR3 is TGTGCCAGCAGCTTGGCCAGGACTAGCGGGGGCCGGTACAATGAGCAGTTCTTC. Protein: CASSLARTSGGRYNEQFF.

This clone was observed once. This chain connects TRBV5-1 to TRBJ2-1, with TRBD2 matching 14 bases. The CDR3 is made up of 16 amino acids. The V gene end was trimmed by 0 bases and the J gene end by 6 bases; junction bases not matched to a gene: 2. Germline CDR1 and CDR2: SGHRS and YFSETQ. The CDR3 DNA is TGCGCCAGCAGCTTGGGGGGGACTAGCGGGAGCAATGAGCAGTTCTTC. This gives the protein CASSLGGTSGSNEQFF.